These T cell receptor beta chains were read from a single sample in a study of radiation and T cells in renal cell carcinoma. Here immunoSEQ multiplex PCR was the method, and the copy in TCRdb shows in-frame clones only, minus some. The table lists roughly 160,000 clones, about 87% of them singletons. Here the sequenced sample was blood, taken from a patient whose treatment included radiotherapy and nephrectomy. Every receptor here comes from a woman in her 50s with renal cell carcinoma. Each CDR3 is given with its conserved first and last residue. The D gene is left open where the match is weak. Expanded clones are given a class, and other clones once, few, many or no size at all.

>TRBD2|TRBV5-1|TRBJ2-5|NA
TGCGCCAGCAGCTTGACTAGCGGGGAGTACCAAGAGACCCAGTACTTC
CASSLTSGEYQETQYF
>NA|TRBV4-1|TRBJ1-3|NA
TGCGCCACCCGCCCGGAAGGGGCTGGAAACACCATATATTTT
CATRPEGAGNTIYF
>NA|TRBV2|TRBJ1-1|NA
TGTGCCAGCACCGAACAGGGTGGCACTGAAGCTTTCTTT
CASTEQGGTEAFF
>NA|TRBV5-1|TRBJ1-5|NA
TGCGCCAGCAGCTTGGGGGTGGACGACGCCCAGCATTTT
CASSLGVDDAQHF
>TRBD2|TRBV5-1|TRBJ2-1|NA
TGCGCCAGCAGCTGGGAGGGAAGGGCGGCTCATGAGCAGTTCTTC
CASSWEGRAAHEQFF
>NA|TRBV7-2|TRBJ2-5|NA
TGTGCCAGCAGCTCGGCAGGAGCGGAGACCCAGTACTTC
CASSSAGAETQYF
>TRBD1|TRBV7-2|TRBJ2-2|NA
TGTGCCAGCAACGGGATAGGGGGCGCGTACACCGGGGAGCTGTTTTTT
CASNGIGGAYTGELFF
>TRBD1|TRBV29-1|TRBJ2-2|once
TGCAGCGTTCTGACAGGGGAAGCCACCGGGGAGCTGTTTTTT
CSVLTGEATGELFF
>NA|TRBV4-3|TRBJ2-1|NA
TGCGCCAGCAGCCAAGATTTGGGCGCCGGGTCTGAGCAGTTCTTC
CASSQDLGAGSEQFF
>TRBD2|TRBV9|TRBJ2-5|NA
TGTGCCAGCAGCTCCTTAGCGGGGGGGCCAAGAGAGACCCAGTACTTC
CASSSLAGGPRETQYF
>NA|TRBV21-1|TRBJ2-5|once
TGTGCCAGCAGCAAAGCGAAGTACCAAGAGACCCAGTACTTC
CASSKAKYQETQYF
>NA|TRBV6-5|TRBJ2-1|NA
TGTGCCAGCAGCCTTCGGTGGAATGAGCAGTTCTTC
CASSLRWNEQFF
>NA|TRBV14|TRBJ2-1|NA
TGTGCCAGCAGCCAGTCGGGGCGATACAATGAGCAGTTCTTC
CASSQSGRYNEQFF
>NA|TRBV2|TRBJ1-1|NA
TGTGCCAGCACTTACAGCCCACCAGGAACTGAAGCTTTCTTT
CASTYSPPGTEAFF
>NA|TRBV29-1|TRBJ2-3|NA
TGCAGCGTTGAAATTAAGTTGGGTAATTCAGATACGCAGTATTTT
CSVEIKLGNSDTQYF
>NA|TRBV9|TRBJ2-1|NA
TGTGCCAGCAGCGAAAGGACTGACCTCTCCTACAATGAGCAGTTCTTC
CASSERTDLSYNEQFF
>NA|TRBV19|TRBJ1-2|NA
TGTGCCAGTAGTACAGGGTATGGAGCGTATGGCTACACCTTC
CASSTGYGAYGYTF
>TRBD1|TRBV6-5|TRBJ2-2|once
TGTGCCAGCAGCTTGGGACAGGGTAGAACCGGGGAGCTGTTTTTT
CASSLGQGRTGELFF
>NA|TRBV12-5|TRBJ1-1|few
TGTGCTAGTGGTTTCTCAGGGGACACTGAAGCTTTCTTT
CASGFSGDTEAFF
>TRBD1|TRBV6-6|TRBJ1-2|NA
TGTGCCAGCACTCAAGCAACAGGGGGCTCGGGTGGCTACACCTTC
CASTQATGGSGGYTF
>NA|TRBV10-3|TRBJ2-7|NA
TGTGCCATCAGTGCGCTGGGGCAGGGCGGTTCCTACGAGCAGTACTTC
CAISALGQGGSYEQYF
>TRBD2|TRBV18|TRBJ2-1|NA
TGTGCCAGCTCCCTCGGGACTAGCGCTCATCATGAGCAGTTCTTC
CASSLGTSAHHEQFF
>TRBD1|TRBV5-1|TRBJ1-4|few
TGCGCCAGCAGCACAGACAGGGGTAGAGATGAAAAACTGTTTTTT
CASSTDRGRDEKLFF
>NA|TRBV25-1|TRBJ2-7|NA
TGTGCCAGCAGTGAATACGCTAGCGAAAACGAGCAGTACTTC
CASSEYASENEQYF
>TRBD2|TRBV4-1|TRBJ2-2|NA
TGCGCCAGCAGCTACTTAGCGGGGGGGCCGAACACCGGGGAGCTGTTTTTT
CASSYLAGGPNTGELFF
>NA|TRBV7-9|TRBJ2-7|NA
TGTGCCAGCAGCCCAGCAGTGGGGCGGGAGCAGTACTTC
CASSPAVGREQYF
>NA|TRBV7-9|TRBJ1-5|NA
TGTGCCAGCAGCCCTGGCCCCGAAAGCAATCAGCCCCAGCATTTT
CASSPGPESNQPQHF
>NA|TRBV12-2|TRBJ2-7|NA
TGTGCAAGTCGCTTCGGATCCTACGAGCAGTACTTC
CASRFGSYEQYF
>TRBD2|TRBV9|TRBJ2-1|NA
TGTGCCAGCAGCGTTCCTGGCGGGGGAAACAATGAGCAGTTCTTC
CASSVPGGGNNEQFF
>NA|TRBV6-1|TRBJ1-1|NA
TGTGCCAGCAGTGATTCAGGGACCCAAGACACTGAAGCTTTCTTT
CASSDSGTQDTEAFF
>NA|TRBV11-1|TRBJ2-6|NA
TGTGCCAGTCAGGGCCCCTACTCTGGGGCCAACGTCCTGACTTTC
CASQGPYSGANVLTF
>TRBD2|TRBV27|TRBJ2-1|NA
TGTGCCAGCAGTTTTATGGGGAATAGCGGGGAGAGCTCCTACAATGAGCAGTTCTTC
CASSFMGNSGESSYNEQFF
>NA|TRBV6-1|TRBJ2-3|NA
TGTGCCAGCAGTGGCGGGACGGCGGGCACAGATACGCAGTATTTT
CASSGGTAGTDTQYF
>TRBD1|TRBV19|TRBJ1-4|NA
TGTGCCAGTTCTTGGCCGGGACAGGTTGCAACTAATGAAAAACTGTTTTTT
CASSWPGQVATNEKLFF
>NA|TRBV12-5|TRBJ1-4|NA
TGTGCTAGTGCCCGACTTACGGGTACAACTAATGAAAAACTGTTTTTT
CASARLTGTTNEKLFF
>TRBD2|TRBV6-1|TRBJ2-3|NA
TGTGCCAGTGCGCTAGCGGGGAACACAGATACGCAGTATTTT
CASALAGNTDTQYF
>TRBD2|TRBV7-6|TRBJ2-7|NA
TGTGCCAGCAGCTTAGGCAACAGCGGGGAATACTACGAGCAGTACTTC
CASSLGNSGEYYEQYF
>NA|TRBV18|TRBJ1-1|NA
TGTGCCAGCTCAACAACAGGTTTTGGCTCTGAAGCTTTCTTT
CASSTTGFGSEAFF
>TRBD2|TRBV5-8|TRBJ2-1|NA
TGTGCCAGCAGCTTGGTGCTAGCGGGGGGAGGGAGCTCCTACAATGAGCAGTTCTTC
CASSLVLAGGGSSYNEQFF
>NA|TRBV6-1|TRBJ1-1|NA
TGTGCCAGCAGGGCAGGGGCAGGGACTGAAGCTTTCTTT
CASRAGAGTEAFF
>NA|TRBV30|TRBJ2-1|few
TGTGCCTGGAGTGTGCTTGGAAGGGGCAATGAGCAGTTCTTC
CAWSVLGRGNEQFF
>NA|TRBV2|TRBJ1-5|NA
TGTGCCAGCAGTGAAAACAGGAATCAGCCCCAGCATTTT
CASSENRNQPQHF
>TRBD2|TRBV4-2|TRBJ2-2|NA
TGTGCCAGCAGCCAAGATTCCCCCCTAGCGGGGACTAACACCGGGGAGCTGTTTTTT
CASSQDSPLAGTNTGELFF
>NA|TRBV6-5|TRBJ2-2|NA
TGTGCCAGCAGCTCCGGGAGTATCACCGGGGAGCTGTTTTTT
CASSSGSITGELFF
>TRBD1|TRBV2|TRBJ2-7|NA
TGTGCCAGCCGTCTACTCCTGGGGGCAGGGGGCTCTACCTACGAGCAGTACTTC
CASRLLLGAGGSTYEQYF
>NA|TRBV5-1|TRBJ2-7|NA
TGCGCCAGCAGCTTGGACACAACCTCCTACGAGCAGTACTTC
CASSLDTTSYEQYF
>NA|TRBV27|TRBJ1-1|once
TGTGCCAGCAGTTTTGGGGCTGCAGGAACTGAAGCTTTCTTT
CASSFGAAGTEAFF
>NA|TRBV13|TRBJ2-7|few
TGTGCCAGCAGCTTAGATGGCAGGGTCGACGAGCAGTACTTC
CASSLDGRVDEQYF
>NA|TRBV6-1|TRBJ2-7|NA
TGTGCCAGCAGTGGTGACACTTCGCGCCCCTACGAGCAGTACTTC
CASSGDTSRPYEQYF
>TRBD1|TRBV27|TRBJ1-4|once
TGTGCCAGCAGTCGATGGACAGGGGGAAAAAATGAAAAACTGTTTTTT
CASSRWTGGKNEKLFF
>NA|TRBV28|TRBJ1-5|NA
TGTGCCAGCAGTTTGGGCGGGAGCAATCAGCCCCAGCATTTT
CASSLGGSNQPQHF